The rows below give T cell receptor beta chains drawn from one sample of a study of early T cells in non-severe SARS-CoV-2 infection. TCRdb redid the calling of the 5' RACE reads with MiXCR, one entry per CDR3 protein. The sample carries tens of thousands of distinct CDR3 sequences, more than 8.5% recorded once. Sequencing input: whole blood. These receptors were collected from an adult who was a healthcare worker with PCR-confirmed SARS-CoV-2 infection or an uninfected control (not recorded which). Both conserved end residues are part of each CDR3. A D gene is named only where the DNA matches it firmly. Size is omitted from some rows. Given values are once, few, many or a class for expanded clones.

>TRBD1|TRBV7-7|TRBJ1-1|-
TGTGCCAGCAGCAGAGGACAGGGGGCTGAAGCTTTCTTT
CASSRGQGAEAFF
>TRBD2|TRBV13|TRBJ2-7|few
TGTGCCAGCAGCCCGCGGGGTAGCGGGAGTTACGAGCAGTACTTC
CASSPRGSGSYEQYF
>-|TRBV7-9|TRBJ2-2|-
TGTGCCAGCAGCTTATTTGGGGGAAACACCGGGGAGCTGTTTTTT
CASSLFGGNTGELFF
>TRBD2|TRBV4-1|TRBJ2-7|-
TGCGCCAGCAGCCAAGGCCCCCCGAGCGGGACTGCAACCTACGAGCAGTACTTC
CASSQGPPSGTATYEQYF
>-|TRBV5-4|TRBJ1-2|-
TGTGCCAGCAGCTTCTTCTCAGCTAACTATGGCTACACCTTC
CASSFFSANYGYTF
>-|TRBV20-1|TRBJ2-7|few
TGCAGTGCTAGTCCCGACGCATCCTACGAGCAGTACTTC
CSASPDASYEQYF
>TRBD1|TRBV5-1|TRBJ2-1|-
TGCGCCAGCAGCGGCTCACGGACAGGGGTACACAATGAGCAGTTCTTC
CASSGSRTGVHNEQFF
>TRBD1|TRBV7-9|TRBJ2-7|many
TGTGCCAGCAGCTTAGCGGGTCAGGGGGCATCCGGCTACGAGCAGTACTTC
CASSLAGQGASGYEQYF
>-|TRBV6-5|TRBJ1-5|many
TGTGCCAGCAGTTACGTTTCCAGCAATCAGCCCCAGCATTTT
CASSYVSSNQPQHF
>-|TRBV6-2/TRBV6-3|TRBJ2-1|many
TGTGCCAGCAGTTACGGTCTCCTGTACAATGAGCAGTTCTTC
CASSYGLLYNEQFF
>-|TRBV6-2/TRBV6-3|TRBJ1-1|-
TGTGCCAGCAGCCGTTTCCCGGTGGGGACTGAAGCTTTCTTT
CASSRFPVGTEAFF
>TRBD2|TRBV29-1|TRBJ2-3|-
TGCAGCGTTGAATCTAAAGCGGGGAGCACAGATACGCAGTATTTT
CSVESKAGSTDTQYF
>-|TRBV29-1|TRBJ2-1|many
TGCAGCGTGAGCCGACAGAACTACAATGAGCAGTTCTTC
CSVSRQNYNEQFF
>TRBD1|TRBV5-6|TRBJ1-4|many
TGTGCCAGCAGCCTACAGGGGGCAGGTGAAAAACTGTTTTTT
CASSLQGAGEKLFF
>-|TRBV19|TRBJ2-2|-
TGTGCCAGTAGACCCCGAAATGGGGAGCTGTTTTTT
CASRPRNGELFF
>-|TRBV7-8|TRBJ2-3|-
TGTGCCAGCACCCATAGCACAGATACGCAGTATTTT
CASTHSTDTQYF
>-|TRBV12-3/TRBV12-4|TRBJ2-1|-
TGTGCCAGCAGTTTATCCCTCAGTCTCAATGAGCAGTTCTTC
CASSLSLSLNEQFF
>TRBD1|TRBV28|TRBJ2-3|few
TGTGCCAGCAGTTCGACAGGGACAGGGGGCACAGATACGCAGTATTTT
CASSSTGTGGTDTQYF
>-|TRBV29-1|TRBJ1-5|-
TGCAGCGTCCGGGAGGGTAATCAGCCCCAGCATTTT
CSVREGNQPQHF
>TRBD2|TRBV24-1|TRBJ2-1|many
TGTGCCACCAGCGAAAGGGGGCTAGCGGGACCGAATGAGCAGTTCTTC
CATSERGLAGPNEQFF
>-|TRBV27|TRBJ2-1|many
TGTGCCAGCAGTTTATCGTTTCGAAATGAGCAGTTCTTC
CASSLSFRNEQFF
>-|TRBV6-2/TRBV6-3|TRBJ1-5|many
TGTGCCAGCAGTTACAGGGGATATAGCAATCAGCCCCAGCATTTT
CASSYRGYSNQPQHF
>-|TRBV5-4|TRBJ2-1|many
TGTGCCAGCAGCCCCAGGGTTATCGATGAGCAGTTCTTC
CASSPRVIDEQFF
>TRBD1|TRBV18|TRBJ1-5|few
TGTGCCAGCTCACCAGGACAGGTTGACCAGCCCCAGCATTTT
CASSPGQVDQPQHF
>-|TRBV5-1|TRBJ2-1|many
TGCGCCAGCAGCTGGGCGGGGCAACTACAGGGATCCTACAATGAGCAGTTCTTC
CASSWAGQLQGSYNEQFF
>-|TRBV7-9|TRBJ2-3|-
TGTGCCAGCAGCTTACTTCCGACAGGTACAGATACGCAGTATTTT
CASSLLPTGTDTQYF
>TRBD2|TRBV29-1|TRBJ2-7|many
TGCAGCGTGGGAGTTTGGCCTAGCGGGAGTGACGAGCAGTACTTC
CSVGVWPSGSDEQYF
>-|TRBV10-3|TRBJ2-6|-
TGTGCCACAGGGGACCACTCTGGGGCCAACGTCCTGACTTTC
CATGDHSGANVLTF
>TRBD2|TRBV7-2|TRBJ2-1|many
TGTGCCAGCAGCTTAGCGCTTAGCGGGAGAGCCCATGAGCAGTTCTTC
CASSLALSGRAHEQFF
>-|TRBV7-2|TRBJ1-1|many
TGTGCCAGCAGCTTAGTTAACTGGAACACTGAAGCTTTCTTT
CASSLVNWNTEAFF
>TRBD1|TRBV19|TRBJ2-1|few
TGTGCCAGTAGTATGACAGGGGGCTCCTACAATGAGCAGTTCTTC
CASSMTGGSYNEQFF
>TRBD2|TRBV19|TRBJ2-7|-
TGTGCCAGTAGTACCACTAGCGGGAACGAGCAGTACTTC
CASSTTSGNEQYF
>-|TRBV7-2|TRBJ1-1|many
TGTGCCAGCAGCTTACGTAAAGGGAATGAAGCTTTCTTT
CASSLRKGNEAFF
>-|TRBV6-5|TRBJ2-1|many
TGTGCCAGCAGTTACGGGAGATACAATGAGCAGTTCTTC
CASSYGRYNEQFF
>TRBD2|TRBV29-1|TRBJ2-1|medium-sized
TGCAGCGCCGGGACTAGCGTTGACTACAATGAGCAGTTCTTC
CSAGTSVDYNEQFF
>-|TRBV5-1|TRBJ1-2|few
TGCGCCAGCAGCTTGGGGGCAGGCAACTATGGCTACACCTTC
CASSLGAGNYGYTF
>-|TRBV10-3|TRBJ1-1|few
TGTGCCATCAGTGCACAGGGTGGAGTCACTGAAGCTTTCTTT
CAISAQGGVTEAFF
>-|TRBV20-1|TRBJ2-7|-
TGCAGTGCCAAAGGGGAGACGGCGGCGCAGTACTTC
CSAKGETAAQYF
>TRBD2|TRBV27|TRBJ2-3|few
TGTGCCAGCAAGGATTGGGCGGGAGGGCTCGATACGCAGTATTTT
CASKDWAGGLDTQYF
>TRBD2|TRBV28|TRBJ2-1|many
TGTGCCAGCAGTTTACGTGGACTAGCGGGAGTTGAGCAGTTCTTC
CASSLRGLAGVEQFF
>-|TRBV29-1|TRBJ2-5|many
TGCAGCGTTGAGCACGGGTTAAAGACCCAGTACTTC
CSVEHGLKTQYF
>TRBD1|TRBV28|TRBJ1-2|-
TGTGCCAGCAGTGCGGGACAGGGGAATGGCTACACCTTC
CASSAGQGNGYTF
>-|TRBV28|TRBJ1-1|many
TGTGCCAGCAGTTTTGGCCACAGGAGTGAAGCTTTCTTT
CASSFGHRSEAFF
>-|TRBV20-1|TRBJ1-5|many
TGCAGTGCTACCGGACAGATCTTTGGGCCCCAGCATTTT
CSATGQIFGPQHF
>TRBD1|TRBV28|TRBJ1-1|many
TGTGCCAGCAGACAGGGGGAGGTCACTGAAGCTTTCTTT
CASRQGEVTEAFF
>TRBD1|TRBV24-1|TRBJ2-3|few
TGTGCCACCAGCGAGAGACAGGGGACAGATACGCAGTATTTT
CATSERQGTDTQYF
>TRBD2|TRBV29-1|TRBJ2-7|many
TGCAGCGTTCTTGTGGGACTAGCGACCGAGCAGTACTTC
CSVLVGLATEQYF
>-|TRBV18|TRBJ1-5|many
TGTGCCAGCTCACCTGGACAGCTGCCTGGAAGCAATCAGCCCCAGCATTTT
CASSPGQLPGSNQPQHF
>-|TRBV15|TRBJ2-7|many
TGTGCCACCAGCAGAGATCCAAGTGCTCGGGAGCAGTACTTC
CATSRDPSAREQYF
>-|TRBV7-3|TRBJ1-2|many
TGTGCCAGCAGCTTACTCCCCAACCGGGGGGAGCATGGCTACACCTTC
CASSLLPNRGEHGYTF
>TRBD1|TRBV10-3|TRBJ1-1|-
TGTGCCATCAGCGATAACAGGGGGAGACGTGAAGCTTTCTTT
CAISDNRGRREAFF
>-|TRBV12-3/TRBV12-4|TRBJ2-3|many
TGTGCCAGCAGTTCCCTGGGGCCTTCGGATACGCAGTATTTT
CASSSLGPSDTQYF
>TRBD2|TRBV2|TRBJ2-6|many
TGTGCCAGCAGCGGACTAGCGGGAGGACCGGCCGGGGCCAACGTCCTGACTTTC
CASSGLAGGPAGANVLTF